This T cell receptor beta chain came from a study of spatial heterogeneity in lung cancer. The time point: sample taken at primary tumor resection. TCRdb re-called the 5' RACE reads through MiXCR, storing one row per CDR3 protein. The sample consists of more than 65,000 distinct CDR3 sequences, roughly 8% of them appearing once. V shed 6 bases, J shed 4 bases, and the junction held 8 bases outside the gene matches. This CDR3 spans 16 amino acids. Germline CDR1 is DFQATT and CDR2 is SNEGSKA (reference sequence). This sequence originates from a male donor with early-stage non-small cell lung cancer. The starting material was PBMCs, obtained at surgery. V is TRBV20-1 and J is TRBJ2-1; 14 bases fit TRBD2. The CDR3: CSALGLAGELYNEQFF. CDR3 nucleotides: TGCAGTGCCCTGGGACTAGCGGGAGAGTTGTACAATGAGCAGTTCTTC.